This T cell receptor beta chain was sequenced in a study of shared clonotypes between healthy human individuals. Every subset's genomic DNA went evenly onto several immunoSEQ plates. This table comes from immunoSEQ multiplex PCR, and its TCRdb copy is limited to in-frame clones, with some not included. The data hold about 1.9 million clones, with around 93% observed a single time. Per germline, CDR1 SEHNR and CDR2 FQNEAQ (reference sequence). The CDR3 runs to 11 residues. The ends were cut back, 6 bases at V and 0 bases at J, with 3 bases in the middle. General study results and limits: Compared with memory subsets, naive subsets generally had larger estimated richness.

As defined, naive CD8 cells were CD45RO-negative and positively selected for CCR7, with terminally differentiated effector memory CD45RA+ cells excluded. Among the donors, all were Caucasian adults who lived in Nashville, Tennessee. Concerning this clone: Antigen: not known. This clone may be a read error of a much larger clone one base away. Other DNA sequences of this sample code for an identical CDR3.

Sequencing used naive CD8+ T cells from PBMCs. This TCR derives from a man between 18 and 35 years old in good health. Some clones in this sample may be carry-over from other donors' samples. V and J are TRBV7-9 and TRBJ2-7; no firm D call. CDR3 region: CASSNSYEQYF. CDR3 DNA: TGTGCCAGCAGTAACTCCTACGAGCAGTACTTC.